This T cell receptor (beta chain) is drawn from a study of cytomegalovirus exposure and HLA in healthy donors (dated by TCRdb to the late 2010s). In terms of the full investigation: An earlier analysis of around 600 of the donors reported more than 250 Gb of sequence data and 100 million to 140 million unique TCR beta sequences from 150 million to 200 million T cells. An early release that covered roughly 600 HLA-typed donors contained approximately 290 gigabases of sequencing data and about 84 million unique TCR sequences. Among the roughly 410 genotyped donors, 75% to 90% belonged to the genetic ancestry cluster associated with self-reported Caucasian donors. The study was designed to test whether signatures of past pathogen exposure could be identified by cataloging public T cell receptors. The study profiled the T cell repertoires of fewer than 850 subjects by immunosequencing and related them to cytomegalovirus serostatus. Besides the first cohort of about 730 subjects, a separate validation cohort made up of roughly 130 different subjects was used. To predict cytomegalovirus infection status, the study brought together high-throughput TCR immunosequencing, statistical association of individual TCRs with disease status, and machine learning. A later analysis re-analyzed previously published TCR beta repertoires from hundreds of donors and added high-resolution HLA genotyping to study TCR occurrence patterns. The later analysis used no new phenotypic data to find candidate immune exposures, relying instead on TCR beta sequences and their occurrence across donors. An earlier analysis of 587 of the donors used high-throughput TCR beta sequencing to judge whether each TCR beta V gene segment behaved as functional or pseudogenic. Donor age, sex, ethnicity and CMV serostatus were collected together with the repertoire data. In a later genetic analysis, genome-wide SNP genotypes for about three fifths of the 666 donors were used, and that subset was treated as a discovery cohort. All discovery cohort repertoires had been generated on a single sequencing platform. HLA typing covered class I and class II loci at four-digit resolution. Typing coverage varied by locus: roughly 620-640 donors for A, B, C, DRB1 and DQB1; roughly 520 for DQA1; approximately 610 for DPA1; roughly 450 for DPB1. About 5 DR-DQ haplotypes were handled as single units for association and clustering, since linkage in the cohort was strong. Among roughly 370 genotyped donors of the cohort, an average of roughly 240,000 unique TCR beta nucleotide sequences were sequenced per donor, roughly 20% of them non-productive. On the study overall, not on this receptor specifically: In both the original and validation cohorts, the classifier was reported to diagnose cytomegalovirus status with high specificity and sensitivity. The cohort was sequenced for TCR beta chains only, and without alpha or paired-chain data the features that could be detected were limited. At a false discovery rate of 0.05, a later analysis linked about 16,000 TCR beta sequences to specific HLA alleles. An earlier analysis of roughly 570 of the donors showed that most TCR beta V segments appeared in productive rearrangements either about 90% or about 30% of the time, which broadly matched IMGT annotations. A cluster of highly shared sequence variants was judged likely to be a technical artifact of the sequencing pipeline. Roughly uniform sequencing depth across donors was assumed in presence/absence analyses, although this assumption may not hold. In the study, roughly 160 TCR beta chains were listed as associated with cytomegalovirus. In a later analysis, TCR association rates were found to vary across HLA loci, with the most associated TCRs seen for DRB1 alleles and the fewest for HLA-C alleles. In vitro tests confirmed that a few of the cytomegalovirus-associated TCR beta chains recognize cytomegalovirus antigens. According to a later analysis, most CMV-associated TCR beta chains appeared to be HLA-restricted, and the HLA associations seemed to be driven largely by CMV exposure. In a later genetic analysis, a missense DCLRE1C variant was associated with V-gene and J-gene trimming of TCR beta chains, and the association was replicated in an independent cohort. According to a later genetic analysis, donors in an Asian-associated ancestry cluster had fewer N-insertions in productive TCRs than the approximately 710-donor mean. According to a later analysis, parvovirus B19, influenza, CMV and Epstein-Barr virus appeared linked to several top co-occurrence clusters. The earlier analysis of around 600 of the donors excluded around 17 rarely observed V segments, including chromosome 9 orphons, because counts were too low. A further reported finding was that TCR beta sequences accurately predicted the HLA-A and HLA-B alleles for most subjects in the first cohort. Immune exposure information for the cohort was limited to CMV serostatus. A later analysis found that HLA-associated TCR beta chains were more clonally expanded and had lower generation probabilities than equally common non-associated chains. HLA typing was unavailable for some donors at each locus, so association tests used only the typed subset. Linkage disequilibrium might explain the correlated functional status among segregating V segments, but an unknown experimental factor could not be excluded. When HLA alleles, especially DR and DQ, strongly co-occurred, TCR associations were difficult to assign to individual alleles. The 87-base-pair reads could not distinguish some IMGT-functional V segments, including TRBV6-2 and TRBV6-3, so those segments were excluded. Across donors, most TCR sequences were observed very rarely, whereas some public TCRs were present in many individuals. According to the authors, the approach could potentially be generalized to other disease states and immunological phenotypes.

In total, 500 to 700 healthy bone marrow donors made up the cohort. Cohort members were all nominally healthy when sampled, although unrecorded immune exposures were likely present. The donor tested CMV seronegative and was one of the 352 seronegative cohort members. A peripheral blood sample was provided by each donor, and peripheral blood mononuclear cells were used for TCR beta sequencing. The Qiagen DNeasy Blood Extraction Kit was used to extract genomic DNA from the blood cell samples. Remarks on this clone: The clone's antigen remains unknown. Per-nucleotide qualities are absent, and no much larger clonotype sits a single base away.

Library generation was performed with the immunoSEQ multiplex PCR assay. A mixture of 60 forward primers for TCR Vbeta segments and 13 reverse primers for TCR Jbeta segments was used in the multiplex PCR. The CDR3 region of rearranged TCR beta genes was amplified from genomic DNA with a multiplex PCR assay. On the Illumina HiSeq System, the amplified TCR beta libraries were sequenced as 87-base-pair reads. Processing in the source paper ran as follows. A later analysis counted approximately 84 million unique TCR beta chains across the 500 to 850 repertoires, and 10 million to 12 million of these chains were shared by at least two donors. A nearest-neighbor algorithm error-corrected the raw reads and collapsed the reads into unique sequences, merging closely related sequences to remove PCR and sequencing errors. To assign V, D and J gene segments, CDR3 sequences were aligned to IMGT reference sequences. Each retained sequence needed at least a six-nucleotide match to both a V gene segment and a J gene segment. Rearrangements were classified as productive when the CDR3 lacked stop codons and remained in frame with V and J, and all other rearrangements were classified as non-productive. Following IMGT convention, CDR3 was defined as the stretch from the second conserved V-encoded cysteine up to the conserved J-encoded phenylalanine. Sequences without an unambiguous match to a single V gene segment were excluded from the earlier analysis of approximately 560 of the donors. An earlier analysis of 450 to 650 of the donors called V segments functional above 56.7% productive rearrangements and segregating when the between-donor standard deviation exceeded 5%. A statistical classification framework was built to diagnose cytomegalovirus status from the catalog of TCR beta chain sequences. A later analysis assigned V and J genes by comparing TCR nucleotide sequences with IMGT/GENE-DB human TR gene sequences. A later analysis assigned CDR3 sequences and most-parsimonious VDJ recombination scenarios with the TCRdist pipeline. In a later analysis, each TCR beta chain was defined by its CDR3 amino acid sequence together with its V-gene family, and reads without a unique V-gene family were excluded. A later analysis removed 550 to 650 highly shared, low-generation-probability nucleotide sequences to deal with suspected cross-contamination and a sequencing artifact. A later analysis calculated a clonal expansion index for each public chain from normalized within-repertoire ranks of inferred template counts. A later analysis computed generation probabilities with a VDJ recombination model fitted to out-of-frame rearrangements, and checked the results against IGoR. In a later analysis, hypergeometric tests were used to score TCR-TCR, TCR-HLA and TCR-CMV co-occurrence, with a repertoire-size bias correction applied to TCR pairs. In a later analysis, false discovery rates were estimated by permuting HLA or CMV assignments 20 times. A later analysis grouped co-occurring TCRs with DBSCAN, adding TCRdist sequence similarity when clustering within HLA-allele-positive subsets. Co-occurrence clustering excluded repertoires with fewer than 30,000 or more than 120,000 public chains, plus five with anomalous nucleotide sharing. TCRdb carries this immuneACCESS record with in-frame sequences only. Its versions omit some clonotypes, under half of them owing to an unresolved V gene in the studies checked, with the rest unexplained. The D gene and trimming were derived from the DNA, and the V and J assignments and clone size from that table. The sample table holds a few hundred thousand clones, of which roughly 80% were seen once. 2.5% to 3% of the sample comes from the top ten.

The CDR3 runs 18 residues from the cysteine to the phenylalanine. The DNA shown is the 54-base CDR3, in frame from base 1. V lost 5 bases and J lost 6 bases, and the count of bases not matched to a germline gene is 19. Looking up the germline V gene (reference sequence) yields CDR1 PRHDT and CDR2 FYEKMQ. The specimen sequenced was PBMCs. The TCR comes from a man aged 25 to 40 in good health and CMV-seronegative. The chain uses TRBV13 and TRBJ1-2; 9 bases in the junction line up with TRBD1. The CDR3 corresponds to CASSISVEVWGQGDGYTF. The nucleotide sequence reads as follows: TGTGCCAGCAGCATAAGCGTTGAAGTTTGGGGACAGGGTGATGGCTACACCTTC.